Shown below are 18 T cell receptor beta chains from a single sample sequenced in a study of blood T cells in healthy people across ages. Primers used in a second PCR of roughly 6 to 11 cycles were a sample-barcoded 5' primer and a J-beta primer mix. MiXCR, run by TCRdb on the 5' RACE reads, gives a single entry per CDR3 protein. The table shows approximately 800,000 distinct CDR3 sequences, with 25% to 30% occurring only once. This sample was also put to use in a study of T cells of mothers and their children.

Sequenced input: blood. The receptors were sampled from a boy aged 5-17 years in good health.

This clonotype was found a few times. The chain uses TRBV18 and TRBJ2-7; D assignment may be TRBD1 or TRBD2 (5 bases each). TRBJ2-5 explains the end of the DNA better; the J call may be wrong. In germline, CDR1 is KGHSH, CDR2 LQKENI. This CDR3 spans 13 amino acids. CDR3 sequence (DNA): TGTGCCAGCTCTCTGGGGGTCGTAGAGACCCAGTACTTC. This translates into CASSLGVVETQYF.

This clonotype was counted between two and nine times. The chain links TRBV4-2 to TRBJ1-4; the D is unclear. Trimming left V 0 bases short and J 5 bases short, with 7 bases between. The CDR3 totals 14 residues. Germline CDR1 LGHNA, CDR2 YNFKEQ. CDR3 DNA: TGTGCCAGCAGCCAAGATACAGCCAATGAAAAACTGTTTTTT. Residues: CASSQDTANEKLFF.

In this sample, this clonotype turned up a few times. A read error may produce the germline difference seen at one junction end. The V gene is TRBV10-3, the J gene TRBJ2-1; 8 bases match TRBD2. The CDR3 loop spans 15 amino acids. Per germline, CDR1 ENHRY and CDR2 SYGVKD. The chain's CDR3 is CAISELAGGRNERFF. The CDR3, as DNA: TGTGCCATCAGTGAGCTGGCGGGGGGTCGCAATGAGCGGTTCTTC.

This CDR3 reads CASTFGQGNGQYF. The DNA for the CDR3 is TGTGCCAGCACATTTGGACAGGGTAACGGGCAGTACTTC. J is TRBJ2-7 and V is TRBV28; 8 bases agree with TRBD1. Looked up from germline, CDR1 is MDHEN and CDR2 is SYDVKM. With 7 bases clipped from V and 9 bases from J, the junction kept 11 bases outside the gene matches. CDR3 length: 13 residues. Based on the CDR3 plus reference TRBV28 and TRBJ2-7, the full variable domain is DVKVTQSSRYLVKRTGEKVFLECVQDMDHENMFWYRQDPGLGLRLIYFSYDVKMKEKGDIPEGYSVSREKKERFSLILESASTNQTSMYLCASTFGQGNGQYFGPGTRLTVT.

The chain is built from TRBV28 and TRBJ2-3, with TRBD2 identical over 10 bases. The V and J ends lost 5 bases and 6 bases, in that order; junction bases with no gene match: 5. The CDR3 runs to 14 residues. The germline V gene has CDR1 MDHEN and CDR2 SYDVKM. The CDR3 nucleotides read TGTGCCAGCAGTCCAGCGGGAGGGGTGGATACGCAGTATTTT. Its protein product is CASSPAGGVDTQYF. Full variable domain (outside the CDR3, taken from reference TRBV28 and TRBJ2-3): DVKVTQSSRYLVKRTGEKVFLECVQDMDHENMFWYRQDPGLGLRLIYFSYDVKMKEKGDIPEGYSVSREKKERFSLILESASTNQTSMYLCASSPAGGVDTQYFGPGTRLTVL.

Many counts were recorded for this clonotype. This chain joins TRBV7-9 and TRBJ2-5, with D possibly matching TRBD1 (5 bases). There are 13 residues in the CDR3. CDR1 is SEHNR and CDR2 is FQNEAQ in the germline V gene (reference sequence). Deletions cut 4 bases from V and 4 bases from J, with 10 bases between. CDR3 sequence: CASSSRAGETQYF. The DNA of the CDR3 is TGTGCCAGCAGCTCCAGGGCCGGAGAGACCCAGTACTTC. The whole variable domain, filled in from reference TRBV7-9 and TRBJ2-5, reads DTGVSQNPRHKITKRGQNVTFRCDPISEHNRLYWYRQTLGQGPEFLTYFQNEAQLEKSRLLSDRFSAERPKGSFSTLEIQRTEQGDSAMYLCASSSRAGETQYFGPGTRLLVL.

The chain recombines TRBV5-1 with TRBJ2-5, with D possibly being TRBD1 or TRBD2 (6 bases each). The J call may not be correct, given that the DNA end is closer to TRBJ2-1. In germline, CDR1 is SGHRS, CDR2 YFSETQ. This CDR3 is 15 amino acids long. The CDR3 loop is CASNRGRVRYNEQFF. CDR3 DNA: TGCGCCAGCAACCGGGGGCGGGTAAGATACAATGAGCAGTTCTTC.

The chain recombines TRBV3-1 with TRBJ2-2; the D is unclear. Germline CDR1 reads LGHDT; CDR2 reads YNNKEL (reference sequence). Trimming took 3 bases from V and 0 from J, leaving 5 bases between them. The CDR3 runs to 14 residues. DNA of the CDR3: TGTGCCAGCAGCCATCGGCCGAACACCGGGGAGCTGTTTTTT. This codes for CASSHRPNTGELFF.

This clonotype was counted a few times. The chain combines TRBV28 with TRBJ1-4; D is perhaps TRBD1 (5 bases). The CDR3 covers 15 residues. Germline values: CDR1 MDHEN, CDR2 SYDVKM. Trimming left V 5 bases short and J 4 bases short, with 14 bases between. CDR3 protein: CASSAPGRSNEKLFF. CDR3 nucleotide sequence: TGTGCCAGCAGTGCACCGGGACGGAGTAATGAAAAACTGTTTTTT.

V is TRBV29-1 and J is TRBJ1-2, with 10 bases lining up with TRBD1. Losses at the gene ends were 3 bases for V and 5 bases for J; bases not matched to a gene: 3. CDR1 and CDR2 (germline): SQVTM, ANQGSEA. This CDR3 comprises 13 residues. CDR3: CSVERQGAYGYTF. The CDR3 DNA reads TGCAGCGTTGAGAGACAGGGGGCTTATGGCTACACCTTC.

The chain recombines TRBV27 with TRBJ2-5; no clear D. The germline V gene has CDR1 MNHEY and CDR2 SMNVEV (reference sequence). The CDR3 runs 14 residues. Trimming took 7 bases from V and 11 from J, leaving 23 bases between them. CDR3 sequence (DNA): TGTGCCAGCAAACTAACCGGTTCCCCGGATGAGCAGTACTTC. This encodes CASKLTGSPDEQYF.

The CDR3 region has the DNA TGCAGTGCTCCAAAAGAGGGGAGCTCACCCCTCCACTTT. The encoded protein is CSAPKEGSSPLHF. The V and J genes are TRBV20-1 and TRBJ1-6, with a possible D match to TRBD1 (5 bases). The CDR3 runs to 13 residues. CDR1 and CDR2 from the germline V gene are DFQATT and SNEGSKA (reference sequence). Trimming took 5 bases from V and 10 from J, leaving 15 bases between them.

This chain links TRBV6-5 with TRBJ2-1; a weak D match, TRBD1 (6 bases). The J call could be wrong; TRBJ2-5 is a better fit for the DNA end. Per germline, CDR1 MNHEY and CDR2 SVGAGI. The CDR3 contains 15 residues. DNA of the CDR3: TGTGCCAGCAGTTACCCCTCCCAGGGGCAAGAGACCCAGTACTTC. Protein product: CASSYPSQGQETQYF.

The chain recombines TRBV6-4 with TRBJ2-5, with 12 bases aligning to TRBD2. The DNA end is more similar to TRBJ2-1, so the J call may be wrong. Germline V gene lookup returns CDR1 MRHNA and CDR2 SNTAGT. The CDR3 consists of 13 residues. The CDR3 nucleotides are TGTGCCAGCAAAGCTAGCGGGGGGGCTGAGCAGTTCTTC. It is translated as CASKASGGAEQFF.

The rearrangement joins TRBV7-9 to TRBJ2-1; TRBD2 agrees at 10 bases. With V trimmed by 6 bases and J by 2 bases, 4 bases remained unmatched. This CDR3 comprises 15 residues. CDR1 SEHNR and CDR2 FQNEAQ come from the germline V gene (reference sequence). Here the CDR3 DNA reads TGTGCCAGCAGTAATAGCGGGGGGCCCTACAATGAGCAGTTCTTC. It translates to CASSNSGGPYNEQFF.

The CDR3 is CSARSRGGKSSYNSPLHF. CDR3 in DNA: TGCAGTGCTAGATCCAGGGGCGGCAAGAGCTCCTATAATTCACCCCTCCACTTT. The chain combines TRBV20-1 with TRBJ1-6; a possible D gene is TRBD1 (6 bases). Looked up from germline, CDR1 is DFQATT and CDR2 is SNEGSKA (reference sequence). There are 18 residues in the CDR3. The ends were cut back, 2 bases at V and 0 bases at J, with 17 bases in the middle.

This clonotype was observed a handful of times. The V gene is TRBV20-1, the J gene TRBJ2-3; 9 bases are a match to TRBD2. Germline V gene lookup returns CDR1 DFQATT and CDR2 SNEGSKA (reference sequence). CDR3 length equals 13 residues. CDR3 sequence reads: CSTGGGGADTQYF. The DNA of the CDR3 is TGCAGCACTGGCGGGGGGGGCGCAGATACGCAGTATTTT.

V is TRBV12-3 or TRBV12-4 and J is TRBJ1-1, with D possibly being TRBD1 (6 bases). With 5 bases removed from V and 1 base from J, the gap between germline ends came to 11 bases. The CDR3 contains 14 residues. CDR3 nucleotides: TGTGCCAGCAGTGAGGGACACGGGAACACTGAAGCTTTCTTT. This codes for CASSEGHGNTEAFF.